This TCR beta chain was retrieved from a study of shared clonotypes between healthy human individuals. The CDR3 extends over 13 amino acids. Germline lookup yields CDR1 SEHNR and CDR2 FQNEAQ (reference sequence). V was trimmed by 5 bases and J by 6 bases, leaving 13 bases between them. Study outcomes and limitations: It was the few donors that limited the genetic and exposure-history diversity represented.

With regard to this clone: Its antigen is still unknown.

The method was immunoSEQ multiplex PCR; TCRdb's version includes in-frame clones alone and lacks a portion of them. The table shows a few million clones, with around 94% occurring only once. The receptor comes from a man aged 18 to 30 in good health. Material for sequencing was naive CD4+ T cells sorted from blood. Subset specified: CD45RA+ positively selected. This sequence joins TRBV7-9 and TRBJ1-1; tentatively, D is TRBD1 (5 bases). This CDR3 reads CASSQGRYAEAFF. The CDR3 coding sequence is TGTGCCAGCAGCCAGGGTAGGTACGCTGAAGCTTTCTTT.